The following is a TCR beta chain sequence with its context. The data were taken from a study of cytomegalovirus exposure and HLA in healthy donors. Study-wide background: The same platform as the approximately 640 first-cohort repertoires was used for the roughly 130 validation repertoires, a later analysis reported.

Produced via immunoSEQ multiplex PCR; TCRdb's table is partial and in-frame only. The table lists around 250,000 clones, around 91% of them singletons. V was shortened by 1 base and J by 5 bases, with 15 bases between the two germline ends. The germline V gene encodes CDR1 GTSNPN and CDR2 SVGIG (reference sequence). The CDR3 is made up of 15 amino acids. This TCR was recovered from a woman in her 30s in good health and CMV-seronegative. The rearrangement uses TRBV30 and TRBJ2-1; D possibly corresponds to TRBD2 (6 bases). The specimen was PBMCs. CDR3 amino acids: CAWSGGLRGNNEQFF. The DNA of the CDR3 is TGTGCCTGGAGTGGGGGATTGCGGGGCAACAATGAGCAGTTCTTC.